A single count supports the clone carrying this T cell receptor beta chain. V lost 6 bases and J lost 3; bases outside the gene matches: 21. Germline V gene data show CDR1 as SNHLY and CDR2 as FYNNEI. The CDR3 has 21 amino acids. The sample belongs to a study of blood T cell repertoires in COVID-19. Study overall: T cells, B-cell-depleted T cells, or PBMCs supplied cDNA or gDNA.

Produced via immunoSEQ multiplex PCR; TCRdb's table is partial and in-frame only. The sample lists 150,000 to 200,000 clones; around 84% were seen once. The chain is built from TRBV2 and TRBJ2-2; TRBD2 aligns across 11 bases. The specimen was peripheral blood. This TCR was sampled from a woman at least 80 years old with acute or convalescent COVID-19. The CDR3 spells CASSTKGELTSGSWDTGELFF. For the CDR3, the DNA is TGTGCCAGCAGCACGAAGGGGGAGCTAACTAGCGGGAGTTGGGACACCGGGGAGCTGTTTTTT.